This entry is about one T cell receptor (beta chain). The germline V and J ends were trimmed by 3 bases and 8 bases, with 19 bases remaining between them. The germline V gene has CDR1 DFQATT and CDR2 SNEGSKA (reference sequence). CDR3 size: 15 residues. The sample comes from a study of early T cells in non-severe SARS-CoV-2 infection. Across the study: Chains stayed unpaired after sequencing of bulk RNA from unsorted whole blood.

Unique molecular identifiers (one per individual cDNA molecule) were attached. TCRdb processed the 5' RACE reads anew with MiXCR; each CDR3 protein has one entry. There are fewer than 80,000 distinct CDR3 sequences in the sample; more than 9% occur only once, and 3.5% to 4.5% lies in the top ten. V usage is TRBV20-1 and J usage is TRBJ1-4; D remains ambiguous. This receptor was identified in an adult who was a healthcare worker with PCR-confirmed SARS-CoV-2 infection or an uninfected control (not recorded which). Material for sequencing was whole blood. CDR3 bases: TGCAGTGCTAGGAGAGGCGTGGCAGAAGGGGAAAAACTGTTTTTT. Translated: CSARRGVAEGEKLFF.